The next 24 T cell receptor beta chains were all read from a single sample in a study of blood T cell repertoires in COVID-19 (TCRdb year 2020). The library was obtained by the immunoSEQ multiplex PCR assay. Imported from immuneACCESS, the table was reduced by TCRdb to in-frame sequences with V and J called. These copies leave out some clones; in studies compared against another copy, an unresolved V gene accounts for under half, and the cause of the remainder is not known. The sample table lists 150,000 to 200,000 clones, around nine tenths of them with a count of one. The ten largest clones represent approximately 2.5% of the sample. Sequenced: peripheral blood. The receptors here all came from a man aged 35-49 years with active or convalescent COVID-19.

The gene calls are TRBV7-9 and TRBJ1-2, with 7 bases lining up with TRBD1. Per germline, CDR1 SEHNR and CDR2 FQNEAQ (reference sequence). Losses at the gene ends were 1 base for V and 1 base for J; bases not matched to a gene: 9. The CDR3 covers 17 residues. The CDR3 protein is CASSLEWGQQINYGYTF. The DNA for the CDR3 is TGTGCCAGCAGCTTAGAGTGGGGACAGCAAATTAACTATGGCTACACCTTC.

This chain links TRBV6-1 with TRBJ1-6; possibly TRBD1 for D (5 bases). The CDR3 has 16 residues. V was trimmed by 2 bases and J by 3 bases, leaving 11 bases between them. Per germline, CDR1 MNHNS and CDR2 SASEGT. The CDR3 sequence: CASSESWGGYNSPLHF. For the CDR3, the DNA is TGTGCCAGCAGTGAATCGTGGGGGGGCTATAATTCACCCCTCCACTTT.

The chain joins TRBV7-8 to TRBJ2-2, with TRBD1 matching over 7 bases. The CDR3 spans 16 residues. The V and J ends lost 2 bases and 1 base, in that order; junction bases with no gene match: 4. From germline, CDR1 is SGHVS and CDR2 FQNEAQ. The CDR3 region is CASSLFQGVNTGELFF. The CDR3 coding sequence is TGTGCCAGCAGCTTATTCCAGGGGGTGAACACCGGGGAGCTGTTTTTT. Drawing the rest from reference TRBV7-8 and TRBJ2-2, the complete variable domain is GAGVSQSPRYKVAKRGQDVALRCDPISGHVSLFWYQQALGQGPEFLTYFQNEAQLDKSGLPSDRFFAERPEGSVSTLKIQRTQQEDSAVYLCASSLFQGVNTGELFFGEGSRLTVL.

This clone was recorded only once. This chain connects TRBV28 to TRBJ1-6; 8 bases fit TRBD1. Germline V CDR1 and CDR2: MDHEN, SYDVKM. The CDR3 has 15 amino acids. The ends lost 5 bases at V and 6 bases at J; junction bases unmatched: 6. The CDR3 DNA follows: TGTGCCAGCAGTACCGGACAGGGACTTAATTCACCCCTCCACTTT. This codes for CASSTGQGLNSPLHF.

This clone was seen more than once but under ten times. This chain joins TRBV12-3 or TRBV12-4 and TRBJ1-5; D uncertain. V lost 3 bases and J 0 bases, leaving 3 bases between the germline ends. The CDR3 is made up of 13 amino acids. CDR3: CASSLSSNQPQHF. CDR3 in DNA: TGTGCCAGCAGTTTGAGTAGCAATCAGCCCCAGCATTTT.

The V call is TRBV4-1, the J call TRBJ1-6; no reliable D call. V gave up 0 bases and J gave up 10 bases, with 13 bases separating them. Looked up from germline, CDR1 is MGHRA and CDR2 is YSYEKL. This CDR3 comprises 15 residues. This CDR3 is CASSQDEVRRSPLHF. For the CDR3, the DNA is TGCGCCAGCAGCCAAGATGAGGTTCGAAGATCACCCCTCCACTTT.

This clone was counted once. This chain links TRBV11-2 with TRBJ1-4; D not resolved. Trimming stripped 1 base from V and 2 bases from J, with 11 bases between. Germline-derived CDR1 and CDR2 are SGHAT and FQNNGV. This CDR3 has 16 amino acids. The CDR3 DNA sequence: TGTGCCAGCAGCTTAGGGTCCCGCGTCACTAATGAAAAACTGTTTTTT. It translates to CASSLGSRVTNEKLFF.

This clone was seen more than once but under ten times. V and J are TRBV28 and TRBJ1-6; D not certain. The CDR3 loop spans 17 amino acids. Germline V gene lookup returns CDR1 MDHEN and CDR2 SYDVKM. Trimming pared 5 bases from V and 0 bases from J, leaving 14 bases between. This CDR3 is CASSPHPGVSYNSPLHF. The CDR3 nucleotides are TGTGCCAGCAGTCCGCACCCCGGGGTCTCCTATAATTCACCCCTCCACTTT.

The chain employs TRBV6-2 or TRBV6-3 and TRBJ1-1, with D possibly matching TRBD1 (5 bases). CDR1 is MNHEY and CDR2 is SVGEGT in the germline V gene. Trimming shortened V by 0 bases and J by 7 bases, and 12 bases separated the two germline ends. The CDR3 runs 14 residues. The CDR3 DNA sequence: TGTGCCAGCAGTTACTCGGGCAGGGTGATTGAAGCTTTCTTT. Translation gives CASSYSGRVIEAFF.

The V call is TRBV5-6, the J call TRBJ2-5; TRBD1 aligns across 7 bases. The junction had 8 bases not matched to a gene; V was cut back by 0 bases and J by 3 bases. The CDR3 contains 16 residues. Germline assignment: CDR1 SGHDT and CDR2 YYEEEE. CDR3 residues: CASSLEVTGSKETQYF. The CDR3 DNA sequence: TGTGCCAGCAGCTTGGAGGTGACAGGGTCTAAAGAGACCCAGTACTTC. Full variable domain (remainder filled in from reference TRBV5-6 and TRBJ2-5): DAGVTQSPTHLIKTRGQQVTLRCSPKSGHDTVSWYQQALGQGPQFIFQYYEEEERQRGNFPDRFSGHQFPNYSSELNVNALLLGDSALYLCASSLEVTGSKETQYFGPGTRLLVL.

This clone has a single count. V is TRBV24-1 and J is TRBJ2-1, with D possibly matching TRBD1 (6 bases). Looked up from germline, CDR1 is KGHDR and CDR2 is SFDVKD. V lost 5 bases and J lost 3, with 16 bases in between. The length of the CDR3 is 16 residues. Here the CDR3 reads CATSAGVGDSYNEQFF. The CDR3 DNA reads as TGTGCCACCAGTGCAGGGGTTGGTGATAGCTACAATGAGCAGTTCTTC.

The gene calls are TRBV28 and TRBJ2-1; tentatively, D is TRBD2 (6 bases). V gave up 7 bases and J gave up 0 bases, with 16 bases separating them. The CDR3 consists of 16 residues. The germline gives CDR1 MDHEN, CDR2 SYDVKM. The CDR3 sequence is CASNPTSGPSYNEQFF. CDR3 DNA sequence: TGTGCCAGCAACCCCACAAGCGGGCCCTCCTACAATGAGCAGTTCTTC.

This clone was detected only a few times. In DNA, the CDR3 is TGTGCCACCTGGGGGGGTTCCTACGAGCAGTACTTC. Amino acid sequence: CATWGGSYEQYF. V usage is TRBV27 and J usage is TRBJ2-7; TRBD2 agrees at 7 bases. The germline V gene encodes CDR1 MNHEY and CDR2 SMNVEV (reference sequence). CDR3 size: 12 residues. The V gene end was trimmed by 10 bases and the J gene end by 1 base; junction bases not matched to a gene: 4.

This clone showed up just a few times. The V gene is TRBV4-1, the J gene TRBJ2-7; 9 bases match TRBD1. J was trimmed by 4 bases and V by 2 bases; bases with no gene match: 3. CDR1 is MGHRA and CDR2 is YSYEKL in the germline V gene. The length of the CDR3 is 14 residues. The CDR3 DNA follows: TGCGCCAGCAGCCAATCCGGACAGGGGTACGAGCAGTACTTC. It codes for CASSQSGQGYEQYF.

The chain links TRBV28 to TRBJ2-1; D could derive from TRBD1 or TRBD2 (9 bases each). The CDR3 length is 18 residues. Trimming left V 6 bases short and J 2 bases short, with 23 bases between. Germline V gene lookup returns CDR1 MDHEN and CDR2 SYDVKM. This CDR3 is CASRGTGGSGGTYNEQFF. The DNA for the CDR3 is TGTGCCAGCAGGGGTACAGGGGGCAGCGGGGGGACCTACAATGAGCAGTTCTTC. Combining the CDR3 with reference TRBV28 and TRBJ2-1 gives the whole variable domain DVKVTQSSRYLVKRTGEKVFLECVQDMDHENMFWYRQDPGLGLRLIYFSYDVKMKEKGDIPEGYSVSREKKERFSLILESASTNQTSMYLCASRGTGGSGGTYNEQFFGPGTRLTVL.

The chain couples TRBV6-6 to TRBJ2-3; a possible D gene is TRBD1 (5 bases). The CDR3 is 15 amino acids. The germline gives CDR1 MNHNY, CDR2 SVGAGI (reference sequence). V was shortened by 5 bases and J by 2 bases, with 14 bases between the two germline ends. CDR3 loop: CASSRTKSFTDTQYF. The DNA of the CDR3 is TGTGCCAGCAGTCGGACAAAGAGTTTCACAGATACGCAGTATTTT.

The chain employs TRBV2 and TRBJ1-2; D is possibly TRBD1 (5 bases). This CDR3 contains 13 residues. The germline V gene encodes CDR1 SNHLY and CDR2 FYNNEI. Trimming took off 2 bases at V and 6 bases at J, with 10 bases between the two ends. The CDR3 loop reads CASSEQGRDGYTF. The CDR3 DNA follows: TGTGCCAGCAGTGAACAGGGCCGTGATGGCTACACCTTC.

This clone was observed a single time. The chain employs TRBV7-8 and TRBJ2-5; TRBD2 aligns across 13 bases. Germline CDR1 and CDR2: SGHVS and FQNEAQ. The length of the CDR3 is 16 residues. V shed 0 bases and J 5 bases; nucleotides not matched to a gene: 3. CDR3 protein: CASSLATSGGMETQYF. In DNA, the CDR3 is TGTGCCAGCAGCTTAGCGACTAGCGGGGGGATGGAGACCCAGTACTTC.

The rearrangement links TRBV2 to TRBJ2-1; 8 bases align to TRBD2. CDR1 is SNHLY, CDR2 FYNNEI, per germline. V lost 3 bases, J lost 3 bases, and 7 bases stayed unmatched. CDR3 length: 16 amino acids. In nucleotides, the CDR3 is TGTGCCAGCAGTGACCCTCTTAGCGGGGACTACAATGAGCAGTTCTTC. It encodes CASSDPLSGDYNEQFF.

In this sample, this clone turned up once. The genes are TRBV5-4 and TRBJ1-1, with D tentatively TRBD1 (6 bases). The V and J ends lost 4 bases and 0 bases respectively, with 10 bases between them. Per the germline V gene, CDR1 is SGHNT and CDR2 is YYREEE (reference sequence). The length of the CDR3 is 14 residues. The DNA of the CDR3 is TGTGCCAGCAGCCTCAGGGGAATGAACACTGAAGCTTTCTTT. The encoded protein is CASSLRGMNTEAFF.

The chain combines TRBV7-2 with TRBJ1-6, with D hard to call. With 3 bases removed from V and 7 bases from J, the gap between germline ends came to 10 bases. Germline CDR1 and CDR2: SGHTA and FQGNSA. CDR3 size: 14 residues. CDR3 residues: CASSLAPTNSPLHF. CDR3 DNA: TGTGCCAGCAGCTTGGCCCCAACCAATTCACCCCTCCACTTT.

This chain uses TRBV19 with TRBJ1-2; 7 bases align to TRBD1. In germline, CDR1 is LNHDA, CDR2 SQIVND (reference sequence). This CDR3 has 14 residues. V shed 9 bases and J 5 bases; nucleotides not matched to a gene: 12. CDR3 DNA sequence: TGTGCCAGCCTATCCTTTGACAGGGCATATGGCTACACCTTC. It yields the protein CASLSFDRAYGYTF.

The rearrangement links TRBV28 to TRBJ2-7; no firm D call. V was cut by 2 bases and J by 0 bases, with 8 bases left in between. This CDR3 is built from 14 residues. Per the germline V gene, CDR1 is MDHEN and CDR2 is SYDVKM. The CDR3 DNA is TGTGCCAGCAGTTTAACACAGCCCTCCTACGAGCAGTACTTC. It is translated as CASSLTQPSYEQYF.

The rearrangement uses TRBV7-9 and TRBJ2-3, with D perhaps TRBD1 (6 bases). The germline CDR1 and CDR2 sequences are SEHNR and FQNEAQ (reference sequence). With 6 bases removed from V and 4 bases from J, the gap between germline ends came to 17 bases. The CDR3 sequence is 15 residues long. The CDR3 DNA follows: TGTGCCAGCAGACCACAGGGAAGGGACGCAGATACGCAGTATTTT. It is translated as CASRPQGRDADTQYF.